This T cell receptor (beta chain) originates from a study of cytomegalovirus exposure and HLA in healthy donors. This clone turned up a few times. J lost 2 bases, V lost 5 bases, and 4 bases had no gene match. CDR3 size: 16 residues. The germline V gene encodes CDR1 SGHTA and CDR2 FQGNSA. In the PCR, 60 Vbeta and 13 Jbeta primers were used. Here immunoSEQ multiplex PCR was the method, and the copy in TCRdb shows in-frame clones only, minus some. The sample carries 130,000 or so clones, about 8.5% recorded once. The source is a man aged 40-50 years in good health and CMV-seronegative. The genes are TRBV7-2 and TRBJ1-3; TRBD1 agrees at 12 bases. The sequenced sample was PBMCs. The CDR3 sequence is CASSPGTGGAGNTIYF. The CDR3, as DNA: TGTGCCAGCAGCCCCGGGACAGGGGGCGCTGGAAACACCATATATTTT.